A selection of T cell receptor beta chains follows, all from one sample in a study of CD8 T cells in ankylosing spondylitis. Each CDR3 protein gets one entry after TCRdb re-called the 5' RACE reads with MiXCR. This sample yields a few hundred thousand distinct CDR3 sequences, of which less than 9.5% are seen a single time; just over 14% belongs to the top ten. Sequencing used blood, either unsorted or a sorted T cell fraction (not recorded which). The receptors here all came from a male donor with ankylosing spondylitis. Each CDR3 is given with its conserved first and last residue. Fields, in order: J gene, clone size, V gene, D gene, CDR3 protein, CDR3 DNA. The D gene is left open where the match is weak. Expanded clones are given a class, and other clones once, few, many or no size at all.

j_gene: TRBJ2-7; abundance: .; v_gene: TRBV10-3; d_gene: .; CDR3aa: CAISEGSRRPYEQYF; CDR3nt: TGTGCCATCAGTGAGGGGTCGCGCAGGCCCTACGAGCAGTACTTC
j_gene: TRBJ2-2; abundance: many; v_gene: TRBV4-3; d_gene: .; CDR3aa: CASSPRAGTGTGELFF; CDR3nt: TGCGCCAGCAGCCCAAGGGCAGGGACGGGCACCGGGGAGCTGTTTTTT
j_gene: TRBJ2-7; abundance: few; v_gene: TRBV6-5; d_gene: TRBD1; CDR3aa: CASSYSLDRGHEQYF; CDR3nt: TGTGCCAGCAGTTACTCGTTGGACAGGGGACACGAGCAGTACTTC
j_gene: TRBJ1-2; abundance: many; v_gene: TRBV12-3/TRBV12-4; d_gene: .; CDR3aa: CASRGGPYGYTF; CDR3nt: TGTGCCAGCAGGGGCGGACCCTATGGCTACACCTTC
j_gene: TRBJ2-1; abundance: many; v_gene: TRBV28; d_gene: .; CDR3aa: CASNAVGGYNEQFF; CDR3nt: TGTGCCAGTAACGCGGTAGGAGGGTACAATGAGCAGTTCTTC
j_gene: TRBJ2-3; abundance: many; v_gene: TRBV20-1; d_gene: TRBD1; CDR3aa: CSARLTGWGDTQYF; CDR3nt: TGCAGTGCCCGGTTGACAGGGTGGGGAGATACGCAGTATTTT
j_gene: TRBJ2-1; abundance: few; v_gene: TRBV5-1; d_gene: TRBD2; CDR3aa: CASRPARSGGDEQFF; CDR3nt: TGCGCCAGCAGGCCCGCTCGGAGCGGGGGAGATGAGCAGTTCTTC
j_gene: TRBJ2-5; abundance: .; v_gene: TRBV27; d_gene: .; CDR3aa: CASSFNPQETQYF; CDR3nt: TGTGCCAGCAGTTTCAATCCCCAGGAGACCCAGTACTTC
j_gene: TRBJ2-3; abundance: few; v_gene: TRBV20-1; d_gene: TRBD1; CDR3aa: CSAGTGSDTQYF; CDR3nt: TGCAGTGCTGGGACAGGGTCAGATACGCAGTATTTT
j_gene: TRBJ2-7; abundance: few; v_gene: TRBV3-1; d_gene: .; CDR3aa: CASRGDGTVQYF; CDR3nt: TGTGCCAGCAGGGGGGACGGGACTGTGCAGTACTTC
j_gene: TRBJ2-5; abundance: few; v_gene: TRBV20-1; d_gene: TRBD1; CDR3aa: CSAGGQGQETQYF; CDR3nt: TGCAGTGCTGGCGGACAGGGCCAAGAGACCCAGTACTTC
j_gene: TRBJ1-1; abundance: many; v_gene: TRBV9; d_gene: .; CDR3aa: CASSVVRNTEAFF; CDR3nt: TGTGCCAGCAGCGTAGTGAGGAACACTGAAGCTTTCTTT
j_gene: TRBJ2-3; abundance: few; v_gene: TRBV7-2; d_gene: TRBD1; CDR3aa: CASSLDRQDTQYF; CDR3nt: TGTGCCAGCAGCTTGGACAGGCAAGATACGCAGTATTTT
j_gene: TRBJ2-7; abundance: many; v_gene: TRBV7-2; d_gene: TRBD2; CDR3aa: CASSVAGGPYEQYF; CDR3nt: TGTGCCAGCAGCGTAGCGGGAGGCCCCTACGAGCAGTACTTC
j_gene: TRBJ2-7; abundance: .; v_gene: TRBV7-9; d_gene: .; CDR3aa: CASSTDTSYEQYF; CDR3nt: TGTGCCAGCAGCACCGATACTAGCTACGAGCAGTACTTC
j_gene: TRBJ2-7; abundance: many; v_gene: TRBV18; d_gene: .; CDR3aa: CASSPAAYEQYF; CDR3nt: TGTGCCAGCTCACCAGCGGCATACGAGCAGTACTTC
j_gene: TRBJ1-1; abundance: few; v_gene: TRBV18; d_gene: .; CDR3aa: CASSIEGGLTEAFF; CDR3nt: TGTGCCAGCTCGATCGAAGGGGGGCTTACTGAAGCTTTCTTT
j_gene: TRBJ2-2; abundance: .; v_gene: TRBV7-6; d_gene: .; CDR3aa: CASSFYRRAVTGELFF; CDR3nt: TGTGCCAGCAGCTTCTACCGCAGGGCCGTCACCGGGGAGCTGTTTTTT